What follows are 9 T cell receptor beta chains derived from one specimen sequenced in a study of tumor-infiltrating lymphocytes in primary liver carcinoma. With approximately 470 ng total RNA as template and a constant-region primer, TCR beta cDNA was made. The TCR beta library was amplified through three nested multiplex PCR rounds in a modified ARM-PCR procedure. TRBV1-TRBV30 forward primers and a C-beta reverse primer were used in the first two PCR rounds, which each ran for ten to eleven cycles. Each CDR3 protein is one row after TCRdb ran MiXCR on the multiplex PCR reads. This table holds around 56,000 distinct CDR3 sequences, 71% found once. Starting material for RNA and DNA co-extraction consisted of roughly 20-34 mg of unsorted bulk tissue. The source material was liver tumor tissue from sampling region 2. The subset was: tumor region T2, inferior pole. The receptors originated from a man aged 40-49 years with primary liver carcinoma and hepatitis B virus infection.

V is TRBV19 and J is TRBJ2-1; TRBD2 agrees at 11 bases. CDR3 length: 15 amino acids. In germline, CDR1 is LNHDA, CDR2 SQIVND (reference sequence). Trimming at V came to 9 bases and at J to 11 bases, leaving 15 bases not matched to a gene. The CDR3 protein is CASTSAASGRNKQFF. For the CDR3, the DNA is TGTGCCAGCACCTCGGCGGCTAGCGGGAGGAATAAGCAGTTCTTC.

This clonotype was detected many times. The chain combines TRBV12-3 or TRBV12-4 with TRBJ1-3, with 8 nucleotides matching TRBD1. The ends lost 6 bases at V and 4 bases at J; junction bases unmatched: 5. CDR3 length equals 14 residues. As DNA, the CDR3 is TGTGCCAGCAGATCGACAGGGGACGGAAACACCATATATTTT. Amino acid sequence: CASRSTGDGNTIYF.

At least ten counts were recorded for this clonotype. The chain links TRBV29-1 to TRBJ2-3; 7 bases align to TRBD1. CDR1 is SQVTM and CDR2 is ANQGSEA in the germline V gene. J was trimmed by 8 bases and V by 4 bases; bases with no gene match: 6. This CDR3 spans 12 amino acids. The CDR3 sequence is CSVGAKGATQYF. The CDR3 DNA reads TGCAGCGTTGGTGCCAAGGGGGCTACGCAGTATTTT.

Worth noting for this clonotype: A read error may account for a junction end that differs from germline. The CDR3 DNA reads TGTGCCAGCACGAGTGTGCGGGAGGGCCTAAGGGGAGATGAGCAGTCCTTC. The encoded protein is CASTSVREGLRGDEQSF. The chain uses TRBV6-2 or TRBV6-3 and TRBJ2-1; 9 nucleotides agree with TRBD2. Germline values: CDR1 MNHEY, CDR2 SVGEGT. The CDR3 is 17 amino acids.

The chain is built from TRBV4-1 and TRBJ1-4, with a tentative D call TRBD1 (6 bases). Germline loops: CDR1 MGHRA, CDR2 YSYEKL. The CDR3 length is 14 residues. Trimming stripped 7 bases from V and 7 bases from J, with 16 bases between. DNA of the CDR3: TGCGCCAGCAACTGGGGGCTGGGGGGTGAAAAACTGTTTTTT. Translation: CASNWGLGGEKLFF.

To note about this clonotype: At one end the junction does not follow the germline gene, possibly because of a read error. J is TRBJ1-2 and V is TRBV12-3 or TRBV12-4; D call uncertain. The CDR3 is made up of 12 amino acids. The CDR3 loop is CASSTAFYGYTF. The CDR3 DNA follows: TGCGCCAGCAGTACAGCATTCTATGGCTACACCTTC.

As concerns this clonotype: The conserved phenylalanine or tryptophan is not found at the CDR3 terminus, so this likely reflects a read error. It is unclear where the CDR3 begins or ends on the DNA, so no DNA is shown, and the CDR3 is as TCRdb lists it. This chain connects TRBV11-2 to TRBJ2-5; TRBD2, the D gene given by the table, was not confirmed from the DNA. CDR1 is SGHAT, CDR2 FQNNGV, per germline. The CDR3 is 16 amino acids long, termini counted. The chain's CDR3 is CASTQTPGGGKETKYS.

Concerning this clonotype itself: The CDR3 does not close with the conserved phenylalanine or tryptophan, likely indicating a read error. CDR3 in amino acids: CASLDSGELFL. The DNA for the CDR3 is TGTGCCAGCCTAGACTCCGGGGAGCTGTTTCTT. This chain joins TRBV6-8 and TRBJ2-2; D call uncertain. The V gene lost 8 bases and the J gene lost 6 bases, with 7 bases spanning the gap. This CDR3 has 11 amino acids. From germline, CDR1 is MNHGY and CDR2 SAAAGT.

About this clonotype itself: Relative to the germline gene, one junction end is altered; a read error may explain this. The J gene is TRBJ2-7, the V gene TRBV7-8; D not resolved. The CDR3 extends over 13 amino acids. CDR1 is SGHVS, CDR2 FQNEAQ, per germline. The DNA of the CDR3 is TGTGCTAGCAGCGTGGGCCTGGTGGAAGAGCAGTACTTC. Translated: CASSVGLVEEQYF. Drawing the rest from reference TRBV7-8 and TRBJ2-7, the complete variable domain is GAGVSQSPRYKVAKRGQDVALRCDPISGHVSLFWYQQALGQGPEFLTYFQNEAQLDKSGLPSDRFFAERPEGSVSTLKIQRTQQEDSAVYLCASSVGLVEEQYFGPGTRLTVT.